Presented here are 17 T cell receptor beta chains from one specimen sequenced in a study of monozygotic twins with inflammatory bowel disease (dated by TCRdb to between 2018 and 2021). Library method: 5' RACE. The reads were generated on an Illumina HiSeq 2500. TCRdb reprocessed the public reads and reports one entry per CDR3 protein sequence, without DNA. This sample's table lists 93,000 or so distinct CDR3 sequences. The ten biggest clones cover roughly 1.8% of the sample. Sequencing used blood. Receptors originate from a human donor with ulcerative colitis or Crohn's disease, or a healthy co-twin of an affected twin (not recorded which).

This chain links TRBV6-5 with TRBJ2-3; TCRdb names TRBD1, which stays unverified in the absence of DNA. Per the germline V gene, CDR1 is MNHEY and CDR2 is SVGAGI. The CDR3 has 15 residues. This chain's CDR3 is CASSYSGQVSDTQYF.

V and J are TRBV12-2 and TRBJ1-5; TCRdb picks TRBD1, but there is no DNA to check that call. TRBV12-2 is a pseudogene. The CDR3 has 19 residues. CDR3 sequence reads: CASRLDAAGALGSNQPQHF.

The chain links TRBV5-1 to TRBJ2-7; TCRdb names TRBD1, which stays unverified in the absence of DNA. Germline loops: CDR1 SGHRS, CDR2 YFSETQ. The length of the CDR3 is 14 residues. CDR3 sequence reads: CASSLDRGLYEQYF.

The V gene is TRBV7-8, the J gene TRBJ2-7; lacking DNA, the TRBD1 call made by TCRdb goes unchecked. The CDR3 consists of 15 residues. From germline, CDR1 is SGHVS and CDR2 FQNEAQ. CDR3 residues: CASSLGTGSYYEQYF.

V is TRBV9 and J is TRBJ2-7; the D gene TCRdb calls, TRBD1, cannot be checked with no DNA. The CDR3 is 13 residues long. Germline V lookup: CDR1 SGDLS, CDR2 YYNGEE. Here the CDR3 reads CASSVASGAEQYF.

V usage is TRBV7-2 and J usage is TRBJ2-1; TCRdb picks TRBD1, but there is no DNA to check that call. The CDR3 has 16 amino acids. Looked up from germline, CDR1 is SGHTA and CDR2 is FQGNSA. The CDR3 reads CASRGPGSTSYNEQFF.

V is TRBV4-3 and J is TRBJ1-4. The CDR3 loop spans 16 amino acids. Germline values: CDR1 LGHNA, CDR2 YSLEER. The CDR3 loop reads CASSQDRRQGTEKLFF.

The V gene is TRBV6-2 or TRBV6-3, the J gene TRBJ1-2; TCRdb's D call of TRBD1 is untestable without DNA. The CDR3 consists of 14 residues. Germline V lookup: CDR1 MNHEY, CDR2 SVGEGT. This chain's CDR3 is CASRFIQGTYGYTF.

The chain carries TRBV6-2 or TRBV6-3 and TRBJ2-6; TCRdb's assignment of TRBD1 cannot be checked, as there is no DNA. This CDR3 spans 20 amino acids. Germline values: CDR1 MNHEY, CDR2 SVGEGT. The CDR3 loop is CASSYSGWDRVPPGANVLTF.

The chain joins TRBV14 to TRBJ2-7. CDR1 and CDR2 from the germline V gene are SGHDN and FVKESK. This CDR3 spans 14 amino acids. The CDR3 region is CASSHGYRPYEQYF.

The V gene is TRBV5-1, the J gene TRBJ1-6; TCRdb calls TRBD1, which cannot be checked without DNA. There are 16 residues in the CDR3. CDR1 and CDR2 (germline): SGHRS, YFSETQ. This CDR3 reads CASSLGTGGPNSPLHF.

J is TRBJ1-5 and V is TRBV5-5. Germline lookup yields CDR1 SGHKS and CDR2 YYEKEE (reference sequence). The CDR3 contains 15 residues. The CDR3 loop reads CASSQSAVINQPQHF.

CDR3 in amino acids: CASSLRGEQFF. This chain uses TRBV12-3 or TRBV12-4 with TRBJ2-1. The CDR3 covers 11 residues.

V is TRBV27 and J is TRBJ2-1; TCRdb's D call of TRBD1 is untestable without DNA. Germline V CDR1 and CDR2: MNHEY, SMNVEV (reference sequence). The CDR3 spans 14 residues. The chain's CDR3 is CASKRQGSYNEQFF.

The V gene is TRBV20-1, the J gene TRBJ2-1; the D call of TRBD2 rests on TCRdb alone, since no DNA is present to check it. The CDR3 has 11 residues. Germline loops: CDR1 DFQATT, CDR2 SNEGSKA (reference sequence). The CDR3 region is CSAPVAGGKFF.

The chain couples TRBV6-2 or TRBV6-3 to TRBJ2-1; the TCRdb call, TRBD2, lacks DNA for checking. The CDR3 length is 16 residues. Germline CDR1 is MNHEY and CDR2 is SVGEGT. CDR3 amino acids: CASQGTSGGAGNEQFF.

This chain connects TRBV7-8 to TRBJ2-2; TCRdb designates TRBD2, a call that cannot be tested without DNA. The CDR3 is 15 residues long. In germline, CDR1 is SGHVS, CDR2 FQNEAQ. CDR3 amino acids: CASSLDGRAHGELFF.